Reported below is one TCR beta chain. Antigen specificity is unknown. The entry originates in a study of cytomegalovirus exposure and HLA in healthy donors. The overall study: The study's early data release held about 85 million unique TCRs from HLA-typed donors. Whole-study findings and limits: In vitro work confirmed that a few CMV-associated chains recognize CMV antigens. Later analysis showed TCR association rates varying by HLA locus, highest for DRB1 and lowest for HLA-C.

The PCR employed 60 Vbeta primers together with 13 Jbeta primers. Authors' analysis steps: The authors later counted about 80 million unique TCR beta chains, 9.5 million to 11 million of them shared. TCRdb keeps only in-frame clones here, not all; method: immunoSEQ multiplex PCR. From that table come the V and J calls and clone size; the DNA was used to work out D and trimming. There are 150,000 or so clones in the sample; around four fifths occur only once, and 1.4% lies in the top ten. Looked up from germline, CDR1 is MGHRA and CDR2 is YSYEKL. The CDR3 contains 17 residues. Losses at the gene ends were 0 bases for V and 3 bases for J; bases not matched to a gene: 6.

The sequence was collected from a man aged 25 to 45 in good health and CMV-seropositive. Sequencing was carried out using PBMCs. V gene TRBV4-1 combines with J gene TRBJ2-2; 8 nucleotides align to TRBD2. CDR3 sequence (DNA): TGCGCCAGCAGCCAAGATAGCGGGACGCTGGACACCGGGGAGCTGTTTTTT. Amino acids: CASSQDSGTLDTGELFF.